The rows below give T cell receptor beta chains drawn from one sample of a study of blood T cell repertoires in COVID-19. Data came from immunoSEQ multiplex PCR; TCRdb stores just in-frame clones and leaves some out. The profile covers about 83,000 clones, with around 88% appearing a single time and around 7.3% taken by the ten largest. Specimen: peripheral blood. The receptor set was obtained from a man aged 50-60 years with active COVID-19. The CDR3 runs from the conserved cysteine through the conserved F or W. Fields, in order: V gene, D gene, clone size, J gene, CDR3 protein, CDR3 DNA. A D gene is named only where the DNA matches it firmly. Clone size is shown for a subset of rows, as once, few, many or a class of expanded clone.

TRBV18	.	.	TRBJ2-1	CASSPTSRHNEQFF	TGTGCCAGCTCGCCTACTAGTAGGCACAATGAGCAGTTCTTC
TRBV7-7	TRBD1	.	TRBJ2-5	CASSLLQGEGETQYF	TGTGCTAGCAGCTTACTACAGGGGGAAGGCGAGACCCAGTACTTC
TRBV28	.	.	TRBJ2-5	CASSVSTAQETQYF	TGTGCCAGCAGTGTCTCGACAGCCCAAGAGACCCAGTACTTC
TRBV12-3/TRBV12-4	.	once	TRBJ1-5	CASTAGSGQPQHF	TGTGCCAGCACAGCCGGATCGGGTCAGCCCCAGCATTTT
TRBV7-2	TRBD2	.	TRBJ2-7	CASSRSGGGVYEQYF	TGTGCCAGCAGCCGTAGCGGGGGGGGTGTCTACGAGCAGTACTTC
TRBV19	TRBD1	.	TRBJ2-5	CASSITGGETQYF	TGTGCCAGTAGTATAACAGGGGGAGAGACCCAGTACTTC
TRBV7-2	TRBD1	.	TRBJ2-5	CASSKTGVETQYF	TGTGCCAGCAGCAAGACAGGGGTAGAGACCCAGTACTTC
TRBV6-4	TRBD2	.	TRBJ2-1	CASSGQPGLAANEQFF	TGTGCCAGCAGTGGTCAGCCGGGACTAGCGGCGAATGAGCAGTTCTTC
TRBV28	TRBD1	.	TRBJ2-5	CASSFAGTGPETQYF	TGTGCCAGCAGTTTCGCCGGGACAGGGCCAGAGACCCAGTACTTC
TRBV4-1	.	.	TRBJ2-3	CASSHLGPDTQYF	TGCGCCAGCAGCCATCTAGGTCCAGATACGCAGTATTTT
TRBV7-9	TRBD2	.	TRBJ2-1	CASSLRSSGGNEQFF	TGTGCCAGCAGCTTAAGATCTAGCGGGGGGAATGAGCAGTTCTTC
TRBV3-1/TRBV3-2	.	.	TRBJ1-6	CASSQDQGNNSPLHF	TGTGCCAGCAGCCAAGACCAGGGGAATAATTCACCCCTCCACTTT
TRBV5-1	.	few	TRBJ2-7	CASSLGQSVSYEQYF	TGCGCCAGCAGCTTGGGACAGTCTGTCTCCTACGAGCAGTACTTC
TRBV7-8	TRBD2	once	TRBJ2-1	CASSLSPGGYNEQFF	TGTGCCAGCAGCTTATCCCCGGGGGGCTACAATGAGCAGTTCTTC
TRBV5-1	TRBD1	.	TRBJ2-7	CASSSGTGLTYEQYF	TGCGCCAGCAGCTCGGGGACAGGTTTAACTTACGAGCAGTACTTC
TRBV18	TRBD1	.	TRBJ2-5	CASSAGTGTRETQYF	TGTGCCAGCTCAGCCGGGACAGGGACACGGGAGACCCAGTACTTC
TRBV19	.	.	TRBJ1-1	CASRVRENTEAFF	TGTGCCAGTAGGGTAAGAGAGAACACTGAAGCTTTCTTT
TRBV21-1	.	once	TRBJ2-5	CASSKVRLAGRETQYF	TGTGCCAGCAGCAAAGTTCGACTAGCGGGGAGAGAGACCCAGTACTTC
TRBV28	.	.	TRBJ1-3	CASSLATVETGNTIYF	TGTGCCAGCAGTTTAGCCACAGTAGAAACTGGAAACACCATATATTTT
TRBV5-8	TRBD1	.	TRBJ1-5	CASSSGTGAKGSNQPQHF	TGTGCCAGCAGCTCAGGGACAGGGGCAAAGGGGAGCAATCAGCCCCAGCATTTT
TRBV5-1	TRBD1	.	TRBJ1-4	CASSPDRGREKLFF	TGCGCCAGCAGCCCGGACAGGGGGCGCGAAAAACTGTTTTTT
TRBV25-1	.	once	TRBJ2-6	CASSESLGGGPGANVLTF	TGTGCCAGCAGTGAATCTCTGGGAGGGGGTCCGGGGGCCAACGTCCTGACTTTC
TRBV5-6	.	.	TRBJ1-3	CASSLYGGNTIYF	TGTGCCAGCAGCTTGTACGGGGGAAACACCATATATTTT
TRBV6-2/TRBV6-3	.	.	TRBJ2-2	CASSHYEGTGELFF	TGTGCCAGCAGCCACTACGAGGGCACCGGGGAGCTGTTTTTT
TRBV3-1/TRBV3-2	.	.	TRBJ2-7	CASSQIPIRAGLYEQYF	TGTGCCAGCAGCCAAATCCCCATAAGGGCCGGACTCTACGAGCAGTACTTC
TRBV9	TRBD1	.	TRBJ1-5	CASSPGTGDQPQHF	TGTGCCAGCAGCCCCGGGACAGGGGATCAGCCCCAGCATTTT
TRBV5-6	.	once	TRBJ1-5	CASSFGLRQDGPQHF	TGTGCCAGCAGCTTCGGGCTTAGACAGGATGGTCCCCAGCATTTT
TRBV7-2	TRBD1	.	TRBJ2-3	CASSRRDRGTDTQYF	TGTGCCAGCAGCCGTAGGGACAGGGGAACAGATACGCAGTATTTT
TRBV7-2	TRBD1	.	TRBJ1-5	CASSSWDSNQPQHF	TGTGCCAGCAGCTCCTGGGACAGTAATCAGCCCCAGCATTTT
TRBV28	TRBD1	.	TRBJ2-5	CATSGGLETQYF	TGTGCCACCTCAGGGGGCCTAGAGACCCAGTACTTC
TRBV5-1	.	.	TRBJ1-5	CASSLIPDQPQHF	TGCGCCAGCAGCTTGATTCCGGATCAGCCCCAGCATTTT
TRBV24-1	TRBD1	.	TRBJ2-3	CAASQGGTDTQYF	TGTGCCGCCTCACAGGGGGGCACAGATACGCAGTATTTT
TRBV19	.	once	TRBJ1-6	CASSTRGSLGDSPLHF	TGTGCCAGTAGTACCAGGGGCTCCTTAGGAGATTCACCCCTCCACTTT
TRBV20-1	.	.	TRBJ1-1	CSVWANTEAFF	TGCAGTGTTTGGGCGAACACTGAAGCTTTCTTT
TRBV5-4	.	.	TRBJ1-4	CASSTGTLNEKLFF	TGTGCCAGCAGCACCGGGACATTAAATGAAAAACTGTTTTTT
TRBV2	TRBD1	.	TRBJ2-6	CASSVTGSGANVLTF	TGTGCCAGCAGTGTGACAGGGTCTGGGGCCAACGTCCTGACTTTC
TRBV2	.	few	TRBJ1-1	CASSEGRARTEAFF	TGTGCCAGCAGTGAAGGGAGGGCGAGAACTGAAGCTTTCTTT
TRBV7-8	TRBD1	.	TRBJ1-1	CASSVTTGDTDEAFF	TGTGCCAGCAGCGTTACAACAGGGGATACGGATGAAGCTTTCTTT
TRBV28	.	.	TRBJ2-2	CASTLAENTGELFF	TGTGCCAGCACCCTAGCCGAGAACACCGGGGAGCTGTTTTTT
TRBV6-6	TRBD2	.	TRBJ2-2	CASSPQAGGRTGELFF	TGTGCCAGCAGTCCCCAAGCGGGGGGAAGGACCGGGGAGCTGTTTTTT
TRBV5-4	.	.	TRBJ2-3	CASSLTGQGGDTQYF	TGTGCCAGCAGCTTGACGGGCCAGGGGGGAGATACGCAGTATTTT
TRBV7-2	TRBD1	.	TRBJ2-6	CASSSASTGGSGANVLTF	TGTGCCAGCAGCTCGGCAAGTACAGGGGGCAGTGGGGCCAACGTCCTGACTTTC
TRBV28	.	.	TRBJ2-2	CASSFRSSTGELFF	TGTGCCAGCAGTTTCCGTTCGAGCACCGGGGAGCTGTTTTTT
TRBV6-5	.	.	TRBJ1-2	CASSSHARDYGYTF	TGTGCCAGCAGCTCCCACGCCAGGGACTATGGCTACACCTTC
TRBV4-2	.	.	TRBJ1-4	CASSQAGDAEKLFF	TGTGCCAGCAGCCAAGCAGGGGATGCTGAAAAACTGTTTTTT
TRBV27	.	.	TRBJ2-6	CASSSEYREPGANVLTF	TGTGCCAGCAGTTCAGAATACAGGGAACCTGGGGCCAACGTCCTGACTTTC
TRBV28	.	.	TRBJ1-1	CASSRDKAFF	TGTGCCAGTTCCCGGGACAAAGCTTTCTTT
TRBV27	TRBD1	.	TRBJ1-4	CASSSWGQGIEKLFF	TGTGCCAGCAGTTCCTGGGGACAGGGAATCGAAAAACTGTTTTTT
TRBV23-1	.	.	TRBJ1-2	CASSQSTEFNYGYTF	TGCGCCAGCAGTCAATCGACAGAGTTTAACTATGGCTACACCTTC
TRBV19	.	few	TRBJ2-2	CASWRSGRTGELFF	TGTGCCAGCTGGAGGTCAGGGAGGACCGGGGAGCTGTTTTTT
TRBV2	.	.	TRBJ2-7	CASTRGLGKIGEQYF	TGTGCCAGCACGAGAGGGCTCGGAAAGATCGGCGAGCAGTACTTC
TRBV7-8	TRBD1	once	TRBJ2-5	CASSLDQGVGETQYF	TGTGCCAGCAGCTTAGATCAGGGGGTGGGGGAGACCCAGTACTTC